These 21 T cell receptor beta chains were sequenced from one sample in a study of T cell repertoires in cytomegalovirus infection. What these receptors recognize is not known. Each CDR3 protein is one row after TCRdb ran MiXCR on the reads. The sample shows about 920,000 distinct CDR3 sequences, 30% to 40% of them seen only once. The material was cultured CD8+ T cells from PBMCs, obtained from culture after CMV antigen stimulation. These TCRs come from a human donor in good health (CMV status not recorded). Some clones in this sample may be carry-over from other donors' samples.

This clonotype was seen many times. The V gene is TRBV6-5, the J gene TRBJ2-7, with 11 bases identical to TRBD1. Germline V gene lookup returns CDR1 MNHEY and CDR2 SVGAGI. This CDR3 spans 14 amino acids. After removal of 6 bases from V and 4 bases from J, the junction contained 5 bases not matched to a gene. The CDR3 DNA follows: TGTGCCAGCAGCTACGGGACAGGGGGTTACGAGCAGTACTTC. Its protein is CASSYGTGGYEQYF.

The chain recombines TRBV2 with TRBJ2-3; D gene ambiguous. The CDR3 consists of 10 residues. In germline, CDR1 is SNHLY, CDR2 FYNNEI. Deletions cut 4 bases from V and 10 bases from J, with 6 bases between. DNA of the CDR3: TGTGCCAGCAGTGGGAAAGCGCAGTATTTT. Residues: CASSGKAQYF.

The rearrangement uses TRBV7-3 and TRBJ1-2; 10 nucleotides line up with TRBD1. Per the germline V gene, CDR1 is SGHTA and CDR2 is FQGTGA. This CDR3 region has 16 residues. With 2 bases clipped from V and 2 bases from J, the junction kept 5 bases outside the gene matches. CDR3 DNA sequence: TGTGCCAGCAGCTTAGGTCAGACAGGGGGCAACTATGGCTACACCTTC. Its protein is CASSLGQTGGNYGYTF. The entire variable domain, with the rest obtained from reference TRBV7-3 and TRBJ1-2, is as follows: GAGVSQTPSNKVTEKGKYVELRCDPISGHTALYWYRQSLGQGPEFLIYFQGTGAADDSGLPNDRFFAVRPEGSVSTLKIQRTERGDSAVYLCASSLGQTGGNYGYTFGSGTRLTVV.

This clonotype was counted ten times or more. The chain joins TRBV27 to TRBJ2-3; the match to TRBD1 covers 8 bases. CDR3 length: 14 residues. The germline V gene has CDR1 MNHEY and CDR2 SMNVEV (reference sequence). V gave up 3 bases and J gave up 4 bases; unmatched junction bases: 3. CDR3 sequence (DNA): TGTGCCAGCAGTTTGTCGACAGGGGCAGATACGCAGTATTTT. It yields the protein CASSLSTGADTQYF.

The chain employs TRBV12-3 or TRBV12-4 and TRBJ2-7; TRBD1 aligns across 7 bases. V was clipped by 3 bases and J by 3 bases; unmatched bases: 8. This CDR3 contains 15 residues. The CDR3 reads CASSLGQSKGYEQYV. The CDR3 nucleotides read TGTGCCAGCAGTTTGGGACAGTCTAAGGGCTACGAGCAGTACGTC.

The rearrangement joins TRBV19 to TRBJ1-5, with 9 bases identical to TRBD1. The CDR3 extends over 13 amino acids. The germline V gene encodes CDR1 LNHDA and CDR2 SQIVND (reference sequence). V gave up 6 bases and J gave up 7 bases; unmatched junction bases: 4. The CDR3 bases are TGTGCCAGTAGAGACAGGGGGGAGCAGCCCCAGCATTTT. Amino acids: CASRDRGEQPQHF.

This clonotype came up many times. The chain has TRBV7-2 and TRBJ2-7; either TRBD1 or TRBD2 may supply D (5 bases each). The CDR3 is made up of 15 amino acids. Trimming left V 2 bases short and J 3 bases short, with 14 bases between. From germline, CDR1 is SGHTA and CDR2 FQGNSA. In DNA, the CDR3 is TGTGCCAGCAGCTTATCGGACTGGGGGTTCTACGAGCAGTACTTC. This encodes CASSLSDWGFYEQYF.

This clonotype has more than one count but fewer than ten. This chain connects TRBV19 to TRBJ2-2, with D uncertain. CDR3 length equals 15 residues. In germline, CDR1 is LNHDA, CDR2 SQIVND (reference sequence). V lost 5 bases and J 2 bases, leaving 12 bases between the germline ends. CDR3: CASSLWHRNTGELFF. The CDR3 DNA follows: TGTGCCAGTAGTTTGTGGCACCGCAACACCGGGGAGCTGTTTTTT.

This clonotype was counted a few times. The chain has TRBV27 and TRBJ2-5; no definite D call. The V and J ends lost 3 bases and 5 bases respectively, with 10 bases between them. CDR1 MNHEY and CDR2 SMNVEV come from the germline V gene (reference sequence). The CDR3 covers 13 residues. DNA for the CDR3: TGTGCCAGCAGTTTCGGGTCTTTGGAGACCCAGTACTTC. Translated, it gives CASSFGSLETQYF.

This clonotype was counted a few times. This chain uses TRBV27 with TRBJ2-1, with D possibly being TRBD2 (5 bases). The CDR3 is 14 residues long. The V end lost 3 bases, the J end lost 8 bases, and 14 bases lay between the germline ends. Germline assignment: CDR1 MNHEY and CDR2 SMNVEV (reference sequence). For the CDR3, the DNA is TGTGCCAGCAGTTTGAAGGGAGAGGGCGATGAGCAGTTCTTC. It encodes CASSLKGEGDEQFF.

V and J are TRBV20-1 and TRBJ2-7; D is undetermined. V lost 0 bases to trimming and J lost 0 bases, with 9 bases between them. The CDR3 has 14 residues. Germline CDR1 and CDR2: DFQATT and SNEGSKA (reference sequence). The CDR3 sequence is CSARDTNSSYEQYV. CDR3 nucleotides: TGCAGTGCTAGAGATACGAACAGCTCCTACGAGCAGTACGTC.

This chain uses TRBV2 with TRBJ2-6; D possibly uses TRBD1 or TRBD2 (5 bases each). Germline assignment: CDR1 SNHLY and CDR2 FYNNEI. V shed 8 bases and J shed 0 bases, with 14 bases lying between them. CDR3 length: 16 amino acids. The CDR3 DNA sequence: TGTGCCAGCGGGGGACCGAGGGACTCTGGGGCCAACGTCCTGACTTTC. The encoded protein is CASGGPRDSGANVLTF.

Regarding this clonotype: A junction end diverges from the germline sequence, so it may reflect a read error. The chain is built from TRBV5-5 and TRBJ2-1; D call uncertain. Germline CDR1 is SGHKS and CDR2 is YYEKEE (reference sequence). CDR3 length equals 13 residues. The CDR3 bases are TGTGCCACCAGCTTGGCAGTTCACAATGAGCAGTTCTTC. Protein sequence: CATSLAVHNEQFF.

This chain links TRBV7-6 with TRBJ2-7; D is unclear. Germline loops: CDR1 SGHVS, CDR2 FNYEAQ. CDR3 length: 12 amino acids. V was pared by 8 bases and J by 2 bases, with 10 bases between. CDR3 nucleotide sequence: TGTGCCAGCTCCCGGGTCGCCTACGAGCAGTACGTC. The encoded protein is CASSRVAYEQYV.

In this sample, this clonotype turned up a few times. The gene calls are TRBV7-6 and TRBJ2-1; 8 nucleotides match TRBD2. Germline V gene sequence: CDR1 SGHVS, CDR2 FNYEAQ. This CDR3 is built from 15 residues. The V gene end was trimmed by 1 base and the J gene end by 8 bases; junction bases not matched to a gene: 7. DNA of the CDR3: TGTGCCAGCAGCTTAGTGACGGGGGGGCTGGATGAGCAGTTCTTC. It yields the protein CASSLVTGGLDEQFF.

The chain links TRBV29-1 to TRBJ1-5; the match to TRBD1 covers 9 bases. Germline V gives CDR1 SQVTM, CDR2 ANQGSEA. Losses at the gene ends were 6 bases for V and 6 bases for J; bases not matched to a gene: 6. This CDR3 is built from 13 residues. The CDR3 DNA reads as TGCAGCGTAGCGGACAGGGGCTCTCAGCCCCAGCATTTT. It yields the protein CSVADRGSQPQHF.

This clonotype was counted many times. The V call is TRBV10-2, the J call TRBJ2-1; D is unresolved. In germline, CDR1 is WSHSY, CDR2 SAAADI. The germline V and J ends were trimmed by 4 bases and 4 bases, with 8 bases remaining between them. The CDR3 runs to 13 residues. The CDR3 loop reads CASSVGLYNEQFF. In nucleotides, the CDR3 is TGCGCCAGCAGTGTCGGGCTATACAATGAGCAGTTCTTC.

This clonotype was counted a few times. The CDR3 loop is CATSESERGPGELFF. The DNA of the CDR3 is TGTGCCACCAGTGAAAGCGAGCGGGGACCGGGGGAGCTGTTTTTT. The chain uses TRBV24-1 and TRBJ2-2; 7 bases map to TRBD2. Germline V gene lookup returns CDR1 KGHDR and CDR2 SFDVKD. J was trimmed by 8 bases and V by 4 bases; bases with no gene match: 9. CDR3 size: 15 residues.

CDR3 sequence reads: CASSLAVGGVNGYTF. The CDR3 DNA is TGTGCCAGCAGCTTAGCGGTCGGGGGGGTCAATGGCTACACCTTC. The V and J genes are TRBV7-6 and TRBJ1-2; a possible D gene is TRBD1 (5 bases). The V and J ends lost 0 bases and 6 bases respectively, with 14 bases between them. The CDR3 is 15 residues long. Germline V gene sequence: CDR1 SGHVS, CDR2 FNYEAQ.

The V and J genes are TRBV28 and TRBJ2-3, with D unclear. This CDR3 has 13 residues. V was pared by 6 bases and J by 1 base, with 8 bases between. Germline V gene data show CDR1 as MDHEN and CDR2 as SYDVKM. CDR3: CASREQRTDTQYF. The CDR3 DNA follows: TGTGCCAGCAGAGAACAGCGCACAGATACGCAGTATTTT.

This clonotype was detected ten times or more. V gene TRBV10-3 combines with J gene TRBJ2-3; D is possibly TRBD1 or TRBD2 (5 bases each). Germline V CDR1 and CDR2: ENHRY, SYGVKD. The V end was cut by 6 bases, the J end by 1 base, with 14 bases between. The CDR3 has 15 amino acids. The CDR3 region has the DNA TGTGCCATCAGAGAGGGGCCGCGCCGCACAGATACGCAGTATTTT. Translation: CAIREGPRRTDTQYF.